This T cell receptor beta chain stems from a study of OX40 agonist ivuxolimab in advanced cancers. This clone has only a few counts. Profiled with immunoSEQ multiplex PCR; TCRdb holds only in-frame clones, not every one. Of 15,000 to 20,000 clones in the sample, 87% were seen once. The TCR originated in an adult with an advanced solid tumor such as melanoma, head and neck, liver or kidney cancer. Sequencing used CD4+ or CD8+ T cells sorted from blood, obtained in a trial of the OX40 agonist ivuxolimab.

CDR3 region: CASRLGDSSYNEQFF. CDR3 sequence (DNA): TGTGCCAGCAGACTCGGGGATAGCTCCTACAATGAGCAGTTCTTC. J is TRBJ2-1 and V is TRBV27; a possible D gene is TRBD2 (5 bases). V lost 6 bases to trimming and J lost 0 bases, with 12 bases between them. The CDR3 extends over 15 amino acids. Germline V gene lookup returns CDR1 MNHEY and CDR2 SMNVEV (reference sequence).